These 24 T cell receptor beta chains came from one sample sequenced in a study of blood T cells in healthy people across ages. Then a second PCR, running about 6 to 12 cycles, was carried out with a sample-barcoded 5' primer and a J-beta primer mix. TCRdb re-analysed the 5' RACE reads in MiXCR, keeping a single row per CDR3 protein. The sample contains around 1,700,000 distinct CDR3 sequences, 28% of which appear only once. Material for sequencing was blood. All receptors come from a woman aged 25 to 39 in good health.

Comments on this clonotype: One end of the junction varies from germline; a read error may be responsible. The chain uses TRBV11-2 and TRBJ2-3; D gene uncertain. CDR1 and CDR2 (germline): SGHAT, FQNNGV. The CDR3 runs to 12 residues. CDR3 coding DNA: TGTGCCAGGAGCTTAGATGCCGATACGCAGTATTTT. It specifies CARSLDADTQYF.

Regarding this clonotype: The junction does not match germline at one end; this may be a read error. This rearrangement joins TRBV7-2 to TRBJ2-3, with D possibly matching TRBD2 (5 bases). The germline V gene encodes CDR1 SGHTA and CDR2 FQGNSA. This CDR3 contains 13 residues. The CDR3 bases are TGTGCCAGCAGCGTAGCGTGGACAGATACGCAGTATTTT. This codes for CASSVAWTDTQYF.

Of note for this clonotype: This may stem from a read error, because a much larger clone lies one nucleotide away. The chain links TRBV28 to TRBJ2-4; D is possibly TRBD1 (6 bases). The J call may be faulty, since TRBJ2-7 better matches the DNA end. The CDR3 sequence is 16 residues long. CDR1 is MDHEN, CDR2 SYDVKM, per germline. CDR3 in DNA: TGTGCCGGCAGTTTTTTGGCCTCCGGGACAAACGACGAGCAGTACTTC. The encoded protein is CAGSFLASGTNDEQYF.

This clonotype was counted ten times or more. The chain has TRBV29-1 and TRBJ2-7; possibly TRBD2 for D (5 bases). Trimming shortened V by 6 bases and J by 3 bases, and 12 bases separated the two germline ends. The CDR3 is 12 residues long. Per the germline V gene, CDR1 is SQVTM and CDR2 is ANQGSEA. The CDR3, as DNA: TGCAGCGTCTCCGGACTTTTCTACGAGCAGTACTTC. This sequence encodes CSVSGLFYEQYF.

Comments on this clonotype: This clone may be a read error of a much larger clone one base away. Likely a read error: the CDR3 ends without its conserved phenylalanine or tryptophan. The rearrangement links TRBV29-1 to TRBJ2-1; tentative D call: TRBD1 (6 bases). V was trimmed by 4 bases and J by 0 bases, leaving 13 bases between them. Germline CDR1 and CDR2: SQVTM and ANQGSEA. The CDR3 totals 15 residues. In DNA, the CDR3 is TGCAGCGTTGCGTTTAGGGGGAGCTCCTACAATGAGCAGTTCGTC. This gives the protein CSVAFRGSSYNEQFV.

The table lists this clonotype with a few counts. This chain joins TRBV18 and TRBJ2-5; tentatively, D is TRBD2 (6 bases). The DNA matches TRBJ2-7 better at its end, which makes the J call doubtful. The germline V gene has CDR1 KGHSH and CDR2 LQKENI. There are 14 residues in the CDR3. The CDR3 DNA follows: TGTGCCAGCTCACCGGGACTCGAAGTAAACGAGCAGTACTTC. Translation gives CASSPGLEVNEQYF.

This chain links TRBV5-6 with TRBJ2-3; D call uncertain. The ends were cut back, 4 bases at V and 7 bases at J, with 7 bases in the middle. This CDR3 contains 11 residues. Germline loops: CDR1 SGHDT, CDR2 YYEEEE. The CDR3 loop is CASSREYTQYF. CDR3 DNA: TGTGCCAGCAGCCGTGAGTATACGCAGTATTTT.

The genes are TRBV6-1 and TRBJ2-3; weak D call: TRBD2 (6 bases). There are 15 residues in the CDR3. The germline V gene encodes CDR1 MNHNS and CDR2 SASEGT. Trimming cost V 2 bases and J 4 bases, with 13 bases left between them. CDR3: CASSERRGPADTQYF. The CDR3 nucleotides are TGTGCCAGCAGTGAACGGCGGGGCCCGGCAGATACGCAGTATTTT.

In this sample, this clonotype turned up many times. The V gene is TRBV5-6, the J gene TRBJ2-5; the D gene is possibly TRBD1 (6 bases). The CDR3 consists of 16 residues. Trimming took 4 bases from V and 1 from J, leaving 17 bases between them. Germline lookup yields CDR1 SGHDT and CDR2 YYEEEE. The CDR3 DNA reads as TGTGCCAGCAGCACGACCGGACAGCAAGCCCAAGAGACCCAGTACTTC. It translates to CASSTTGQQAQETQYF.

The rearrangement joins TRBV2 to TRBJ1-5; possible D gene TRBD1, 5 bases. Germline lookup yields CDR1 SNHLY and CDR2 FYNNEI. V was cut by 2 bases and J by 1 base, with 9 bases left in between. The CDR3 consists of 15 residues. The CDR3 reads CASSEQGLSNQPQHF. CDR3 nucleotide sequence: TGTGCCAGCAGTGAACAGGGTCTAAGCAATCAGCCCCAGCATTTT.

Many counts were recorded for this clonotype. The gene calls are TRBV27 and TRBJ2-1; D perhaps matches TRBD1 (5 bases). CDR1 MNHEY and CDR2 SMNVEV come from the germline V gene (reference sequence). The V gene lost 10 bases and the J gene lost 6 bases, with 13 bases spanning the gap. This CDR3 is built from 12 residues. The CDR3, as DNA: TGTGCCACCTCTCTGGGGCGCAATGAGCAGTTCTTC. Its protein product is CATSLGRNEQFF.

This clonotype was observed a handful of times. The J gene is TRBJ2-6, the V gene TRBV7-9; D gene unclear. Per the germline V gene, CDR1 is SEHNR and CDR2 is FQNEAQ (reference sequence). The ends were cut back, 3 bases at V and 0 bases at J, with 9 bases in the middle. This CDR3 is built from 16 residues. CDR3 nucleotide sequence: TGTGCCAGCAGCTTCGGACGGGTCTCTGGGGCCAACGTCCTGACTTTC. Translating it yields CASSFGRVSGANVLTF.

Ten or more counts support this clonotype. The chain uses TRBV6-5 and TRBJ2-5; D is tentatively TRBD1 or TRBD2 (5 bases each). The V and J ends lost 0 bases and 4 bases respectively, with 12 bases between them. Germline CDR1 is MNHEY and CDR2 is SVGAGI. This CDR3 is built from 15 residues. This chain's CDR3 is CASSYSRGMGETQYF. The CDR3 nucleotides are TGTGCCAGCAGTTACTCTCGGGGCATGGGAGAGACCCAGTACTTC.

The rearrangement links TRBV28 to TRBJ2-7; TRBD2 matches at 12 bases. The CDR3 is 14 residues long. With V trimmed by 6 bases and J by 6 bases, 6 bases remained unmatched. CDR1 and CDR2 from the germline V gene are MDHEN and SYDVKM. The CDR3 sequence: CASSPTSGGSEQYF. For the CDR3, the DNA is TGTGCCAGCAGCCCGACTAGCGGGGGTTCCGAGCAGTACTTC.

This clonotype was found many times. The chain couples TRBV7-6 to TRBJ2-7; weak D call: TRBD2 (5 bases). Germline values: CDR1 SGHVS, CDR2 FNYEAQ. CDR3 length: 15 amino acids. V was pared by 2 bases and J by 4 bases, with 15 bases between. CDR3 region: CASSLQASRAYEQYF. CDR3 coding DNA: TGTGCCAGCAGCTTACAGGCTTCGAGGGCATACGAGCAGTACTTC.

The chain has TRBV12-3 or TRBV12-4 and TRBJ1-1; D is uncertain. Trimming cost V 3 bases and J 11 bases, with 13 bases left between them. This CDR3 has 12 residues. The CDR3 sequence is CASSFSRPVAFF. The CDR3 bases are TGTGCCAGCAGTTTTAGCCGGCCGGTCGCTTTCTTT.

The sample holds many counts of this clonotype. CDR3 protein: CASSVSGLARETQYF. CDR3 nucleotides: TGTGCCAGCAGCGTTTCGGGCCTCGCAAGGGAGACCCAGTACTTC. The rearrangement links TRBV9 to TRBJ2-5; D is unclear. The V end lost 2 bases, the J end lost 5 bases, and 16 bases lay between the germline ends. The CDR3 is made up of 15 amino acids. Per the germline V gene, CDR1 is SGDLS and CDR2 is YYNGEE. Drawing the rest from reference TRBV9 and TRBJ2-5, the complete variable domain is DSGVTQTPKHLITATGQRVTLRCSPRSGDLSVYWYQQSLDQGLQFLIQYYNGEERAKGNILERFSAQQFPDLHSELNLSSLELGDSALYFCASSVSGLARETQYFGPGTRLLVL.

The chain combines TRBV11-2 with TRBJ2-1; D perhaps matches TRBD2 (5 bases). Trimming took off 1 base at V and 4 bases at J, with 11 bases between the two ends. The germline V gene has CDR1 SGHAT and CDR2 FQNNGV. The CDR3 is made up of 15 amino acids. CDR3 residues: CASSLGRVDYNEQFF. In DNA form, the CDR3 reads TGTGCCAGCAGCTTAGGGCGGGTCGATTACAATGAGCAGTTCTTC.

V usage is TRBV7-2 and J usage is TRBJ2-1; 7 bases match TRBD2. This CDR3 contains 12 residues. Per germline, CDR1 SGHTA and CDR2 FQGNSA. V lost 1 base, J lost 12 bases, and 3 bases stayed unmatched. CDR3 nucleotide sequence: TGTGCCAGCAGCTTAGAGGCGGGAGCGCAGTTCTTC. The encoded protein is CASSLEAGAQFF.

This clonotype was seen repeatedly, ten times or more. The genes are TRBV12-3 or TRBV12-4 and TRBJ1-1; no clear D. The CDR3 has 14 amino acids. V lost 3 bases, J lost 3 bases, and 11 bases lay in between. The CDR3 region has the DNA TGTGCCAGCAGTTTGGTTTTGGCAGACACTGAAGCTTTCTTT. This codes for CASSLVLADTEAFF.

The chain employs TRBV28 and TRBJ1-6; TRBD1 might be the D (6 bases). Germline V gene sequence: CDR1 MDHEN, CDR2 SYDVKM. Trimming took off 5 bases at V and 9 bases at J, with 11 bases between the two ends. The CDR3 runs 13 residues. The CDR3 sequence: CASSLRGVSPLHF. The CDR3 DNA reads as TGTGCCAGCAGTCTCAGGGGCGTTTCACCCCTCCACTTT.

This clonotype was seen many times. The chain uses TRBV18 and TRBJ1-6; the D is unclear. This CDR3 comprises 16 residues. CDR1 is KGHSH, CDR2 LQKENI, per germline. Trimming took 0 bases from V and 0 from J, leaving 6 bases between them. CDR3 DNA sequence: TGTGCCAGCTCACCACCGGGTGGCTCCTATAATTCACCCCTCCACTTT. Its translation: CASSPPGGSYNSPLHF.

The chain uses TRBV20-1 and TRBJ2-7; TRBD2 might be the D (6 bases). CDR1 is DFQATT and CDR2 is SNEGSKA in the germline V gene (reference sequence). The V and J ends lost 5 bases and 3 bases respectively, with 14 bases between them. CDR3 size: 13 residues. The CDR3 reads CSAAVADRYEQYF. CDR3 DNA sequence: TGCAGTGCTGCTGTAGCGGACCGCTACGAGCAGTACTTC.

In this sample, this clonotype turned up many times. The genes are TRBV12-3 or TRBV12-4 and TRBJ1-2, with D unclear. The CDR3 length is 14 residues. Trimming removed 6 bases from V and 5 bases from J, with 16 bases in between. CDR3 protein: CASSPPAAPYGYTF. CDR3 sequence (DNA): TGTGCCAGCAGCCCCCCGGCGGCTCCTTATGGCTACACCTTC.